A selection of T cell receptor beta chains follows, all from one sample in a study of TIL therapy for anti-PD-1-resistant metastatic lung cancer. Here immunoSEQ multiplex PCR was the method, and the copy in TCRdb shows in-frame clones only, minus some. The sample records roughly 17,000 clones, roughly 70% being singletons. The specimen was blood, collected at baseline. The origin of the receptors is a person aged 25 to 80 with non-small cell lung cancer. CDR3s include the opening cysteine and the closing phenylalanine or tryptophan. The D gene is left open where the match is weak. Clone size, where shown, is once, few, many, or a class for clones that have expanded.

15 | TRBJ1-2 | NA | TRBD1 | TRBV5-6 | TGTGCCAGCAGCTTGGTGACAGGGGGCTCCTATGGCTACACCTTC | CASSLVTGGSYGYTF
12 | TRBJ1-5 | NA | TRBD1 | TRBV27 | TGTGCCAGCAGTTCAAGAACAGGGGTCCAGCATTTT | CASSSRTGVQHF
14 | TRBJ2-7 | NA | TRBD2 | TRBV9 | TGTGCCAGCAGCGTAGGGGCTAGCGGGCGGGAGCAATACTTC | CASSVGASGREQYF
15 | TRBJ2-3 | NA | TRBD2 | TRBV4-3 | TGCGCCAGCCGTAGAGCTAGCGGAAGCACAGATACGCAGTATTTT | CASRRASGSTDTQYF
16 | TRBJ2-5 | NA | TRBD1 | TRBV7-2 | TGTGCCAGCAGCTTAATTAACAGGGGCCCTCAAGAGACCCAGTACTTC | CASSLINRGPQETQYF
15 | TRBJ1-5 | NA | TRBD1 | TRBV7-9 | TGTGCCAGCAGCGGGGACAGGCTTAGCAATCAGCCCCAGCATTTT | CASSGDRLSNQPQHF
10 | TRBJ2-7 | NA | NA | TRBV23-1 | TGCGCCAGCAGTCAAGCGGGACTGCCATTC | CASSQAGLPF
15 | TRBJ2-7 | NA | TRBD2 | TRBV11-1 | TGTGCCAGCAGCTTAAGGGTCGGCAGGGAGGGTGAGCAGTACTTC | CASSLRVGREGEQYF
14 | TRBJ1-1 | NA | NA | TRBV6-1 | TGTGCCAGCAGTGAACTCCTCGTGAACACTGAAGCTTTCTTT | CASSELLVNTEAFF
11 | TRBJ1-5 | NA | NA | TRBV19 | TGTGCCAGTCAACAGGGTCAGCCCCAGCATTTT | CASQQGQPQHF
16 | TRBJ2-1 | NA | TRBD2 | TRBV10-3 | TGTGCCATCACCGAGGGACTAGCGGGGGTTAGGAATGAGCAGTTCTTC | CAITEGLAGVRNEQFF
17 | TRBJ2-1 | once | NA | TRBV4-3 | TGCGCCAGCAGCCAAGGCCCCGGACACCCGCCCCTCAATGAGCAGTTCTTC | CASSQGPGHPPLNEQFF
13 | TRBJ2-5 | NA | NA | TRBV13 | TGTGCCAGCAGCTCCGAAAATTGGGAGACCCAGTACTTC | CASSSENWETQYF
15 | TRBJ2-5 | NA | TRBD1 | TRBV2 | TGTGCCAGCAGTGGGATAGGGGGCTCCCGGGAGACCCAGTACTTC | CASSGIGGSRETQYF
15 | TRBJ1-1 | NA | NA | TRBV19 | TGTGCCAGTAGTATAGCAGGCAGGGTCGGCCCTGAAGCTTTCTTT | CASSIAGRVGPEAFF
15 | TRBJ2-3 | NA | TRBD2 | TRBV29-1 | TGCAGCGCCAGAAAAGCGGGGGGGAACACAGATACGCAGTATTTT | CSARKAGGNTDTQYF
15 | TRBJ1-4 | few | NA | TRBV6-5 | TGTGCCAGCACCACGGGGCTTACAGCTTCTGAAAAACTGTTTTTT | CASTTGLTASEKLFF
14 | TRBJ1-4 | once | NA | TRBV7-9 | TGTGCCAGCACCAGGGGAGCTTTAAATGAAAAACTGTTTTTT | CASTRGALNEKLFF
16 | TRBJ2-3 | NA | TRBD2 | TRBV5-6 | TGTGCCAGCACCCAGTTAGGACTAGCGGGGGACGATACGCAGTATTTT | CASTQLGLAGDDTQYF
15 | TRBJ1-5 | NA | NA | TRBV2 | TGTGCCAGCAGTGAAGCCGGGACGGCTCATCAGCCCCAGCATTTT | CASSEAGTAHQPQHF
16 | TRBJ2-1 | NA | NA | TRBV7-8 | TGTGCCAGCAGCTCACAAGGGGGGTACTCCTACAATGAGCAGTTCTTC | CASSSQGGYSYNEQFF
12 | TRBJ1-5 | NA | NA | TRBV12-5 | TGTGCTAGTGGGACAGGAGATCAGCCCCAGCATTTT | CASGTGDQPQHF
15 | TRBJ1-3 | NA | TRBD1 | TRBV18 | TGTGCCAGCTCACCACCCGGGACAGTTGGAAACACCATATATTTT | CASSPPGTVGNTIYF
14 | TRBJ2-1 | NA | NA | TRBV4-3 | TGCGCCAGCAGCCCCAGGGGGGCTGGCTATGAGCAGTTCTTC | CASSPRGAGYEQFF
12 | TRBJ2-3 | NA | NA | TRBV28 | TGTGCCAGCACCTCTGCGGCAGATACGCAGTATTTT | CASTSAADTQYF
16 | TRBJ2-3 | NA | TRBD2 | TRBV7-2 | TGTGCCAGCAGCTTAGAAGGGACTAGCGCCCAAGGTACGCAGTATTTT | CASSLEGTSAQGTQYF
16 | TRBJ1-1 | NA | TRBD1 | TRBV4-3 | TGCGCCAGCAGCCAAGATGATCGGGACCCGGGACAGGAAGCTTTCTTT | CASSQDDRDPGQEAFF
13 | TRBJ1-1 | NA | NA | TRBV6-1 | TGTGCCAGCAGTGAATCCGGCGGAACTGAAGCTTTCTTT | CASSESGGTEAFF
13 | TRBJ1-1 | NA | NA | TRBV10-3 | TGTGCCATCAGGTTACGGAGGAACACTGAAGCTTTCTTT | CAIRLRRNTEAFF
15 | TRBJ2-4 | once | TRBD1 | TRBV9 | TGTGCCAGCAGCGTCTTCCCCGACAGGGATAGCATTCAGTACTTC | CASSVFPDRDSIQYF
15 | TRBJ2-5 | NA | NA | TRBV9 | TGTGCCAGCAGCGTAGATGGGGCTCTCCGAGAGACCCAGTACTTC | CASSVDGALRETQYF
17 | TRBJ1-2 | NA | NA | TRBV19 | TGTGCCAGTAGTGTAGGCTACAGTCAGGGGTTAGTCTATGGCTACACCTTC | CASSVGYSQGLVYGYTF
14 | TRBJ2-7 | NA | TRBD2 | TRBV5-4 | TGTGCCAGCAGCCCCCCGGGACTAGCTTACGAGCAGTACTTC | CASSPPGLAYEQYF
13 | TRBJ2-7 | NA | TRBD1 | TRBV5-8 | TGTGCCAGCCTGAAACAGGGGCCCTACGAGCAGTACTTC | CASLKQGPYEQYF
16 | TRBJ2-7 | NA | TRBD2 | TRBV4-1 | TGCGCCAGCAGCCAGGGAGTCACGGGACTAGTCTACGAGCAGTACTTC | CASSQGVTGLVYEQYF
12 | TRBJ2-2 | NA | NA | TRBV10-1 | TGCGCCAGCAGCCCGAACACCGGGGAGCTGTTTTTT | CASSPNTGELFF
12 | TRBJ1-3 | NA | NA | TRBV30 | TGTGCCTGTCGCTCGGTGGTAGACACCATATATTTT | CACRSVVDTIYF
16 | TRBJ2-5 | NA | TRBD1 | TRBV18 | TGTGCCAGCTCATCCCGGACAGGGGCCATACAAGAGACCCAGTACTTC | CASSSRTGAIQETQYF
17 | TRBJ2-3 | NA | TRBD1 | TRBV5-4 | TGCGCCAGCAGCCCGTCCTTCACAGGGGGAAGCACAGATACGCAGTATTTT | CASSPSFTGGSTDTQYF
14 | TRBJ2-3 | NA | NA | TRBV11-2 | TGTGCCAGCAGAGTCGTGACACGCACAGATACGCAGTATTTT | CASRVVTRTDTQYF
14 | TRBJ1-2 | NA | TRBD1 | TRBV12-5 | TGTGCTAGTGGTTTGGGACAGGGAAGAGATGGCTACACCTTC | CASGLGQGRDGYTF
15 | TRBJ2-7 | NA | NA | TRBV12-5 | TGTGCTAGTGGTTTGGTACAGGGCGGTGAGTACGAGCAGTACTTC | CASGLVQGGEYEQYF